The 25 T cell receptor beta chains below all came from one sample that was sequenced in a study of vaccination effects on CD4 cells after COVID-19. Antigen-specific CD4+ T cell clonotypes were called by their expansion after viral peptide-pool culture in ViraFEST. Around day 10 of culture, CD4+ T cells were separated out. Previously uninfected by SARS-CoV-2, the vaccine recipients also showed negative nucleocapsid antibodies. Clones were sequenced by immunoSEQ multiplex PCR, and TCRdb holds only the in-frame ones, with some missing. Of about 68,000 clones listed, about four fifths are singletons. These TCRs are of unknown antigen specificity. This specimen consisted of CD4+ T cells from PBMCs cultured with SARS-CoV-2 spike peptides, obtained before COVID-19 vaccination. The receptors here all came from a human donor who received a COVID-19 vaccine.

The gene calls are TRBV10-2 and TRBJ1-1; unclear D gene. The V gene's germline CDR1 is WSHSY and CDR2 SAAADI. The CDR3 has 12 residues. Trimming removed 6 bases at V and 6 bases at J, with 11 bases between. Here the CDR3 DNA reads TGCGCCAGCAGGGACGGAGAACCTGAAGCTTTCTTT. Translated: CASRDGEPEAFF.

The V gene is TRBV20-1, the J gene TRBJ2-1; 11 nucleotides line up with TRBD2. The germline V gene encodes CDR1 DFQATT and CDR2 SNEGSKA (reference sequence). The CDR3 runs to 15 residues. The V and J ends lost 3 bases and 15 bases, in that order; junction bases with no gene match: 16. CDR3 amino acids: CSASSALAGGLLRFF. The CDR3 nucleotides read TGCAGTGCTAGTTCGGCTCTAGCGGGGGGCCTTTTGCGGTTCTTC.

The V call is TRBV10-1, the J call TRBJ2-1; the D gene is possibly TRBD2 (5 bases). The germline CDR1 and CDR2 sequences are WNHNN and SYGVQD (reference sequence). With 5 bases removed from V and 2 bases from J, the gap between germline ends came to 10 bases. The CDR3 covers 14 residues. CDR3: CASSRELAYNEQFF. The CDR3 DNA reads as TGCGCCAGCAGTCGTGAACTAGCCTACAATGAGCAGTTCTTC.

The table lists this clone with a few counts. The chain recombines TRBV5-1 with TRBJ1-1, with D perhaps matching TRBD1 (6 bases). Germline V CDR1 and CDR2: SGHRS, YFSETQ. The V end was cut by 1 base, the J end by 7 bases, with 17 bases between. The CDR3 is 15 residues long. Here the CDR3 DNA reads TGCGCCAGCAGCTTGTCCCCACAGGGAAATAGTGAAGCTTTCTTT. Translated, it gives CASSLSPQGNSEAFF.

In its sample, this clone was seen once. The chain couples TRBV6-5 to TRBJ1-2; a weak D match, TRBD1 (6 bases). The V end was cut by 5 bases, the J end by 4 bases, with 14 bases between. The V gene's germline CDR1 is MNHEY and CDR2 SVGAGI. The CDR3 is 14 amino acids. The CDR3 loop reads CASSKIDRTYGYTF. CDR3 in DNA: TGTGCCAGCAGTAAAATAGACAGGACCTATGGCTACACCTTC.

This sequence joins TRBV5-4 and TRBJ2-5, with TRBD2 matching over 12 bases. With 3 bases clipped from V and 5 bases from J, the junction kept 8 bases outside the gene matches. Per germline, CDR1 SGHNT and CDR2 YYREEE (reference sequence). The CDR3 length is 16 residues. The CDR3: CASSSGLAGQGETQYF. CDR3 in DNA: TGTGCCAGCAGCTCGGGACTAGCGGGCCAGGGGGAGACCCAGTACTTC.

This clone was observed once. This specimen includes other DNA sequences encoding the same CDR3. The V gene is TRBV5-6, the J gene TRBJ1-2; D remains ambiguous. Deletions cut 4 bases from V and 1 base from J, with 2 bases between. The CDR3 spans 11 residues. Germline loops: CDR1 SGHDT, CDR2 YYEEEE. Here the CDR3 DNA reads TGTGCCAGCAGCCTTAACTATGGCTACACCTTC. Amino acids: CASSLNYGYTF.

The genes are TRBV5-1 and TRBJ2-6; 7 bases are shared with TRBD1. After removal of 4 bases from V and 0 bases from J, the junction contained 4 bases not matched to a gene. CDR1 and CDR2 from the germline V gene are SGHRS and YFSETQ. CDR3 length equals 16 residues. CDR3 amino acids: CASSPGTDSGANVLTF. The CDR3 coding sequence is TGCGCCAGCAGCCCTGGGACAGACTCTGGGGCCAACGTCCTGACTTTC.

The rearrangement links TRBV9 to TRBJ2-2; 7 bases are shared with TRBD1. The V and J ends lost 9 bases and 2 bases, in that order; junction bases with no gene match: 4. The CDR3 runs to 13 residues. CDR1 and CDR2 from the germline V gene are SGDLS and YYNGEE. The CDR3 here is CATRQGNTGELFF. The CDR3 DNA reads TGTGCCACCAGACAGGGTAACACCGGGGAGCTGTTTTTT.

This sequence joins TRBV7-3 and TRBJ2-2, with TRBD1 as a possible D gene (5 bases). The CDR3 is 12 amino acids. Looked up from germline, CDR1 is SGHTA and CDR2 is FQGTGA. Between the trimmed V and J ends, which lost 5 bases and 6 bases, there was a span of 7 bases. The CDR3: CASSPQAGELFF. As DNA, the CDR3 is TGTGCCAGCAGCCCACAGGCCGGGGAGCTGTTTTTT.

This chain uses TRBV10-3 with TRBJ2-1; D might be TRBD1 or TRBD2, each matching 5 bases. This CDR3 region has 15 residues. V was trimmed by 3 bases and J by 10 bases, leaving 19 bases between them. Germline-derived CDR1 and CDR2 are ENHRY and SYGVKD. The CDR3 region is CAISEWGSSAGEQFF. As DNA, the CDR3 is TGTGCCATCAGTGAATGGGGGAGTAGCGCTGGAGAGCAGTTCTTC.

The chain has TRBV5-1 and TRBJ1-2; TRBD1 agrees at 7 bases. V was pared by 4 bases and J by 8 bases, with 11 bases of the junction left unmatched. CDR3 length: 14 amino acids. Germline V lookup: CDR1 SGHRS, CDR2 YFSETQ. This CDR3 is CASSQSGQAGGYTF. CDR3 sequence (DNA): TGCGCCAGCAGCCAATCCGGACAGGCGGGAGGCTACACCTTC.

The CDR3 protein is CASRPGGFRANVLTF. The CDR3 DNA reads TGTGCCAGCAGGCCTGGGGGTTTTAGGGCCAACGTCCTGACTTTC. This rearrangement joins TRBV2 to TRBJ2-6; perhaps D is TRBD1 or TRBD2 (5 bases each). V lost 6 bases, J lost 5 bases, and 14 bases lay in between. The CDR3 is made up of 15 amino acids. Germline CDR1 and CDR2: SNHLY and FYNNEI.

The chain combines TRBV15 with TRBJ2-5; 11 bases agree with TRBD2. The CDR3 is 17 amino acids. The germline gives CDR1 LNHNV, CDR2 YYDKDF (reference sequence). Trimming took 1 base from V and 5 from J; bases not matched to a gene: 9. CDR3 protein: CATSRVGRLAGLETQYF. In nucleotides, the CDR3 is TGTGCCACCAGCAGAGTTGGGAGACTAGCGGGGTTGGAGACCCAGTACTTC.

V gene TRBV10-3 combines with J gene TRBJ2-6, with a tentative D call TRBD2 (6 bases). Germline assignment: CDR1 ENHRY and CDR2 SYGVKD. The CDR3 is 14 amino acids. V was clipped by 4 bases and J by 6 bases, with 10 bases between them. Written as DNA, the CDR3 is TGTGCCATCAGTGGCGGAGGGATGGCCAACGTCCTGACTTTC. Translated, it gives CAISGGGMANVLTF.

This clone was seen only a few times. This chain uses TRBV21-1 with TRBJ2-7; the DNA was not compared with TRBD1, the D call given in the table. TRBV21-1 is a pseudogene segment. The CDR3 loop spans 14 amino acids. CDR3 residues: CASSKGQGVREQYV. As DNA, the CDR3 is TGTGCCAGCAGCAAAGGACAGGGAGTTCGGGAGCAGTACGTC.

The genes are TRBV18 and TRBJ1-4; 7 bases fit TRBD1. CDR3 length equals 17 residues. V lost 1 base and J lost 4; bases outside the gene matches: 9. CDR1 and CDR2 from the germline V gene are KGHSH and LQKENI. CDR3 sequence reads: CASSPRAPGQYNEKLFF. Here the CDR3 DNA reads TGTGCCAGCTCACCACGGGCCCCGGGACAGTATAATGAAAAACTGTTTTTT. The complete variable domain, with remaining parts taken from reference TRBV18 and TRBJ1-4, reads NAGVMQNPRHLVRRRGQEARLRCSPMKGHSHVYWYRQLPEEGLKFMVYLQKENIIDESGMPKERFSAEFPKEGPSILRIQQVVRGDSAAYFCASSPRAPGQYNEKLFFGSGTQLSVL.

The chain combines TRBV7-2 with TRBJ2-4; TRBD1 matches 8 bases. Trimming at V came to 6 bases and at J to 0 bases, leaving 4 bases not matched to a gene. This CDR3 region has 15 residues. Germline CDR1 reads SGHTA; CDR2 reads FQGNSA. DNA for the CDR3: TGTGCCAGCAGTCCCGACAGGGGAGCCAAAAACATTCAGTACTTC. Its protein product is CASSPDRGAKNIQYF.

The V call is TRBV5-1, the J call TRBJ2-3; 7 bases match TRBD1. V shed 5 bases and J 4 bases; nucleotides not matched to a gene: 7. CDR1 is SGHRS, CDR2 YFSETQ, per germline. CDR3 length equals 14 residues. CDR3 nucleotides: TGCGCCAGCAGGACAGGGATGACAGCAGATACGCAGTATTTT. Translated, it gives CASRTGMTADTQYF. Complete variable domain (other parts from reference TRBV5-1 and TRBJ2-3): KAGVTQTPRYLIKTRGQQVTLSCSPISGHRSVSWYQQTPGQGLQFLFEYFSETQRNKGNFPGRFSGRQFSNSRSEMNVSTLELGDSALYLCASRTGMTADTQYFGPGTRLTVL.

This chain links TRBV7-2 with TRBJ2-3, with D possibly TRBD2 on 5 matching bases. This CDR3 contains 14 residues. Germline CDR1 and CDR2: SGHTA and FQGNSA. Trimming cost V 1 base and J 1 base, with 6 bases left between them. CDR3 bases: TGTGCCAGCAGCTTAGTTAGCGGCACAGATACGCAGTATTTT. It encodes CASSLVSGTDTQYF.

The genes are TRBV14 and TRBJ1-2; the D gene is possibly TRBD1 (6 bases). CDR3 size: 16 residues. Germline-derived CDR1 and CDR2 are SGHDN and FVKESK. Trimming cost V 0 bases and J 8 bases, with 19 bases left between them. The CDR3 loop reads CASSQERPGALRGYTF. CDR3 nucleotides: TGTGCCAGCAGCCAAGAGCGCCCGGGGGCTTTGCGGGGCTACACCTTC. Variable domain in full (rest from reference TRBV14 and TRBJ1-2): EAGVTQFPSHSVIEKGQTVTLRCDPISGHDNLYWYRRVMGKEIKFLLHFVKESKQDESGMPNNRFLAERTGGTYSTLKVQPAELEDSGVYFCASSQERPGALRGYTFGSGTRLTVV.

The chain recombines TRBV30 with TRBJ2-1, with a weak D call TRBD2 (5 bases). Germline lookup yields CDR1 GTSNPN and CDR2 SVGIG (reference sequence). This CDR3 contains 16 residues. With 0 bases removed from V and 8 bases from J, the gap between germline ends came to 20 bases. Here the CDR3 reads CAWSVIRSRGFDEQFF. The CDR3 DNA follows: TGTGCCTGGAGTGTGATCAGATCTCGGGGATTCGATGAGCAGTTCTTC. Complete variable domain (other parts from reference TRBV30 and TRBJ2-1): SQTIHQWPATLVQPVGSPLSLECTVEGTSNPNLYWYRQAAGRGLQLLFYSVGIGQISSEVPQNLSASRPQDRQFILSSKKLLLSDSGFYLCAWSVIRSRGFDEQFFGPGTRLTVL.

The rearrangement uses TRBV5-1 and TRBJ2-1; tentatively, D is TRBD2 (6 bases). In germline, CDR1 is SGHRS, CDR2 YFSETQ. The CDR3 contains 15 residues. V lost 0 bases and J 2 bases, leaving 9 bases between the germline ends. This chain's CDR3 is CASSLVSGPYNEQFF. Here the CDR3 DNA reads TGCGCCAGCAGCTTGGTGAGCGGGCCCTACAATGAGCAGTTCTTC.

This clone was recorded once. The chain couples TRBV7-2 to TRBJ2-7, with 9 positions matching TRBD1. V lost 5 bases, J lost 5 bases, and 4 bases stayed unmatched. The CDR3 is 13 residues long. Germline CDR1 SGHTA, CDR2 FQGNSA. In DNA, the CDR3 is TGTGCCAGCAGCCGCCGGGACAGGGACGAGCAGTACGTC. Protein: CASSRRDRDEQYV.

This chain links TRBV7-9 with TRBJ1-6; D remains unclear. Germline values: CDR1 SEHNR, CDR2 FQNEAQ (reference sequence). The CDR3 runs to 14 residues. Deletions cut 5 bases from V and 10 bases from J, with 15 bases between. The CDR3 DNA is TGTGCCAGCAGCCCTGGTTCGGGAGGGTCACCCCTCCACTTT. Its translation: CASSPGSGGSPLHF.